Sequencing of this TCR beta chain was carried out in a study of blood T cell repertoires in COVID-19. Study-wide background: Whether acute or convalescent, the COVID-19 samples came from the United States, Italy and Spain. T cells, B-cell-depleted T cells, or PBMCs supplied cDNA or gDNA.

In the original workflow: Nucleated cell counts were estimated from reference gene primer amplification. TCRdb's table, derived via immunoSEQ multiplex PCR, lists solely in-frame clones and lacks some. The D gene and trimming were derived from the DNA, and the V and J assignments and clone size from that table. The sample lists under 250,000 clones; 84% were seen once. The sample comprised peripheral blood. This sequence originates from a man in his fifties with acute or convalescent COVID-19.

CDR3 DNA: TGTGCCAGTAGACGGGACTTCAAGGGACGGGTAGATACGCAGTATTTT. Its protein product is CASRRDFKGRVDTQYF. V gene TRBV19 combines with J gene TRBJ2-3; perhaps TRBD2 as D (6 bases). The CDR3 consists of 16 residues. The germline V gene has CDR1 LNHDA and CDR2 SQIVND (reference sequence). V lost 6 bases to trimming and J lost 5 bases, with 21 bases between them. Full variable domain (rest looked up from reference TRBV19 and TRBJ2-3): DGGITQSPKYLFRKEGQNVTLSCEQNLNHDAMYWYRQDPGQGLRLIYYSQIVNDFQKGDIAEGYSVSREKKESFPLTVTSAQKNPTAFYLCASRRDFKGRVDTQYFGPGTRLTVL.